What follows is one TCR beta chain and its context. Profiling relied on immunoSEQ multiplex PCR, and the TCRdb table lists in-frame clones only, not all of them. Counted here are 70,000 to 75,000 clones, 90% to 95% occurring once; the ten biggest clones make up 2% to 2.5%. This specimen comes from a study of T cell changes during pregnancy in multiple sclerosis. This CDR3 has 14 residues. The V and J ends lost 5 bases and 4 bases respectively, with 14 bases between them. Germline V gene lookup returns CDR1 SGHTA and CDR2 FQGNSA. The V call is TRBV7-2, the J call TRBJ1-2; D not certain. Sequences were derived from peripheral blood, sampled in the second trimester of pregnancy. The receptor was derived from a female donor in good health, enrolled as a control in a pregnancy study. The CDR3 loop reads CASSPKKNSYGYTF. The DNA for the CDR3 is TGTGCCAGCAGCCCAAAGAAGAACAGCTATGGCTACACCTTC.